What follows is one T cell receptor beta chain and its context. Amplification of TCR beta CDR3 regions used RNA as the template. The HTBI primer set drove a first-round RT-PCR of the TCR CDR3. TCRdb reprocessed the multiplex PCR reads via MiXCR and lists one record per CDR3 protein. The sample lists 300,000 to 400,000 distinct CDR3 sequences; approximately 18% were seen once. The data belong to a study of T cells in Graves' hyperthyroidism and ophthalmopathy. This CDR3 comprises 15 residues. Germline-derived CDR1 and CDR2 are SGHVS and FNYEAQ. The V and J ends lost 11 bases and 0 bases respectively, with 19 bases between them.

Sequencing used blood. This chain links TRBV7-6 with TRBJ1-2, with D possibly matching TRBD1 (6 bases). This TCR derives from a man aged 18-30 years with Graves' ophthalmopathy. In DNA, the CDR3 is TGTGCCCCTCATATGGGGGCGCATACTAACTATGGCTACACCTTC. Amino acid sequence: CAPHMGAHTNYGYTF.